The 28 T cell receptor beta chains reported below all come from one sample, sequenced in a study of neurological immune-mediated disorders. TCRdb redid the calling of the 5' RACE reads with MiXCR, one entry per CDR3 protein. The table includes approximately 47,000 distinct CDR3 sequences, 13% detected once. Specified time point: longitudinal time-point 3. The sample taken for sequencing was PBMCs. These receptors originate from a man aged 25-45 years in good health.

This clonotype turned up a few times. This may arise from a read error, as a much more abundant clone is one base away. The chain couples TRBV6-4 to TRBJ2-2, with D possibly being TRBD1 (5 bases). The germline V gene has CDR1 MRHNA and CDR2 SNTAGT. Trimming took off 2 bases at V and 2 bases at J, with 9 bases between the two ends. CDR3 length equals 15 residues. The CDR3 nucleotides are TGTGCCAGCAGTGACGCAAGGGGTAACACCGGGGAGCTGTTTTTT. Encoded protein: CASSDARGNTGELFF.

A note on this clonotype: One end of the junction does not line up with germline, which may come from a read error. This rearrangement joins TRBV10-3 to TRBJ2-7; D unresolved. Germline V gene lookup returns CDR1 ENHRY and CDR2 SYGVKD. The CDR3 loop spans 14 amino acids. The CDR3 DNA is TGTGCCATCAGTGAGTCGCAGAATGAATACGAGCAATACTTC. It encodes CAISESQNEYEQYF.

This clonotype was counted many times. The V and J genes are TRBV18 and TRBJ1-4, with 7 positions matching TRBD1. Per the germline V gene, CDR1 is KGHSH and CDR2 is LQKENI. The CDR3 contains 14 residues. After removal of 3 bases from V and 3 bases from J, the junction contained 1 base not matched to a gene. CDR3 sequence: CASSPTGPNEKLFF. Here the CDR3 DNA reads TGTGCCAGCTCACCGACAGGGCCTAATGAAAAACTGTTTTTT.

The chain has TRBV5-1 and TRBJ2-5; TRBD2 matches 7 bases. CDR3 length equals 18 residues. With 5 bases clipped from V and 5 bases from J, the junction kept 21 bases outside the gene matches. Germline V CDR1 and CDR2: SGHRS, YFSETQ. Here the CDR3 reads CASSLQPLATHRGETQYF. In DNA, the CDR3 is TGCGCCAGCAGTCTCCAACCACTAGCGACCCACCGGGGGGAGACCCAGTACTTC.

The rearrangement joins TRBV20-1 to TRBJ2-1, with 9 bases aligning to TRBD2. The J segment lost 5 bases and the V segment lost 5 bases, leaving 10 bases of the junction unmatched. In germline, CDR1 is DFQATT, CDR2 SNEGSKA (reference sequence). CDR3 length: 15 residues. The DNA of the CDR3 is TGCAGTGCTGCTCTTGGGACTAGCATAGACAATGAGCAGTTCTTC. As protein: CSAALGTSIDNEQFF.

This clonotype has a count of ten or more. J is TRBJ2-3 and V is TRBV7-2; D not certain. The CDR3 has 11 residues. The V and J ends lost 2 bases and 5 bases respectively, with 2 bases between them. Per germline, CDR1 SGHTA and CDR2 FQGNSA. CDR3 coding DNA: TGTGCCAGCAGCTTATTAGATACGCAGTATTTT. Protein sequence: CASSLLDTQYF. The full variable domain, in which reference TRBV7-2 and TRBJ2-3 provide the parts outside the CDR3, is GAGVSQSPSNKVTEKGKDVELRCDPISGHTALYWYRQSLGQGLEFLIYFQGNSAPDKSGLPSDRFSAERTGGSVSTLTIQRTQQEDSAVYLCASSLLDTQYFGPGTRLTVL.

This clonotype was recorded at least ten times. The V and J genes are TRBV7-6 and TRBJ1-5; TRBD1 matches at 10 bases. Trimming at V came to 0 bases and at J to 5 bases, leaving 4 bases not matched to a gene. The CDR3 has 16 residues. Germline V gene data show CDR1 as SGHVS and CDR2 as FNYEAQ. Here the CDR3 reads CASSLAPGTGDQPQHF. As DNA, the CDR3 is TGTGCCAGCAGCTTAGCTCCCGGGACAGGGGATCAGCCCCAGCATTTT.

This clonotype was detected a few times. This CDR3 reads CASSLDSNKNQPQHF. The CDR3 nucleotides are TGTGCCAGCAGCTTAGACAGCAACAAAAATCAGCCCCAGCATTTT. The chain is built from TRBV11-2 and TRBJ1-5; D not resolved. Looked up from germline, CDR1 is SGHAT and CDR2 is FQNNGV. Trimming removed 0 bases at V and 4 bases at J, with 10 bases between. The CDR3 is made up of 15 amino acids.

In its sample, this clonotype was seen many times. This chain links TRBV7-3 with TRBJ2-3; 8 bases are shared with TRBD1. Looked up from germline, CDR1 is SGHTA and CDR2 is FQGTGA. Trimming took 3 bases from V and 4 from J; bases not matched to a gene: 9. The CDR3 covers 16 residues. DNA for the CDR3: TGTGCCAGCAGCTTCGCTAACCTGGGACAGGCAGATACGCAGTATTTT. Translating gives CASSFANLGQADTQYF.

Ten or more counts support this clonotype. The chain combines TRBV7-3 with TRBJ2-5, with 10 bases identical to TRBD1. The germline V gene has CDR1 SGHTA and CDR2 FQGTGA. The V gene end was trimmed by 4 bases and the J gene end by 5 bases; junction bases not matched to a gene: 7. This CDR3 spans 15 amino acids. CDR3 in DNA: TGTGCCAGCAGCTCGCCGGGACAGGGGTTTGAGACCCAGTACTTC. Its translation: CASSSPGQGFETQYF.

The CDR3 nucleotides are TGCGCCAGCAGCTTGGTGGGGGCAAGGGATCAGCCCCAGCATTTT. This gives the protein CASSLVGARDQPQHF. The chain employs TRBV5-1 and TRBJ1-5, with D possibly being TRBD1 (6 bases). The CDR3 length is 15 residues. V shed 0 bases and J shed 5 bases, with 12 bases lying between them. In germline, CDR1 is SGHRS, CDR2 YFSETQ.

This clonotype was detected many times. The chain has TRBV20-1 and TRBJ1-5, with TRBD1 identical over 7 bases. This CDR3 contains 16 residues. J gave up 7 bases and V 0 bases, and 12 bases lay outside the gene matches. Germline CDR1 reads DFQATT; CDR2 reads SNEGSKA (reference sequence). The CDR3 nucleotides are TGCAGTGCTAGAGATGCCCAATCACAGGGGAGGCAGCCCCAGCATTTT. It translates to CSARDAQSQGRQPQHF.

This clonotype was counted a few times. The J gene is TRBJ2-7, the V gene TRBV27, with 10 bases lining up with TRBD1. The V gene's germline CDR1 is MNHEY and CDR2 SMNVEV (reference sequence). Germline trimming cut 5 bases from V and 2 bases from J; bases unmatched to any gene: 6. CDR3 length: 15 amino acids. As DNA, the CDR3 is TGTGCCAGCAGTCTCCGGGACAGGGGCACCTACGAGCAGTACTTC. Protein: CASSLRDRGTYEQYF.

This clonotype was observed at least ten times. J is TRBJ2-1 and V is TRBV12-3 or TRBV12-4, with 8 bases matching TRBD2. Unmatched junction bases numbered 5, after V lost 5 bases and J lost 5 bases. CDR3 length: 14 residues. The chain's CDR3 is CASSRTSFDNEQFF. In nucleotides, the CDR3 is TGTGCCAGCAGTCGGACTAGCTTTGACAATGAGCAGTTCTTC.

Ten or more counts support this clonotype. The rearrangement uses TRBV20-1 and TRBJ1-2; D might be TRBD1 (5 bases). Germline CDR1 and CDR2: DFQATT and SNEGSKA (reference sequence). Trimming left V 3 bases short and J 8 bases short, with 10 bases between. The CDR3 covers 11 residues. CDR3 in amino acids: CSARDIQGYTF. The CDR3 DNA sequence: TGCAGTGCTAGGGACATCCAGGGCTACACCTTC.

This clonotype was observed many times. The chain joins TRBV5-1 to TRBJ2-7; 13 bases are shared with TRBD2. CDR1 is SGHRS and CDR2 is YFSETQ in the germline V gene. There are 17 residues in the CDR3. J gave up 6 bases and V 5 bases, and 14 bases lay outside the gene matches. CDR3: CASRTDAPGLAGIEQYF. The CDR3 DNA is TGCGCCAGCAGAACCGATGCTCCGGGACTAGCGGGGATCGAGCAGTACTTC. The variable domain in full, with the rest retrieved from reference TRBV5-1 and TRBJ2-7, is KAGVTQTPRYLIKTRGQQVTLSCSPISGHRSVSWYQQTPGQGLQFLFEYFSETQRNKGNFPGRFSGRQFSNSRSEMNVSTLELGDSALYLCASRTDAPGLAGIEQYFGPGTRLTVT.

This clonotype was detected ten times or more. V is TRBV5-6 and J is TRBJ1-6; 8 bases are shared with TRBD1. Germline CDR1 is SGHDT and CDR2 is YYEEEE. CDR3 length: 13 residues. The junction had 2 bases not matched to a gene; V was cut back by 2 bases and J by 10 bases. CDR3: CASSFGQGSPLHF. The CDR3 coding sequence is TGTGCCAGCAGCTTCGGACAGGGCTCACCCCTCCACTTT.

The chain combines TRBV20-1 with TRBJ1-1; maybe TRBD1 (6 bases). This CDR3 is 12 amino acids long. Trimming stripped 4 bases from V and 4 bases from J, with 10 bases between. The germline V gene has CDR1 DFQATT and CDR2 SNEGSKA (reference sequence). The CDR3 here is CSATQGSTEAFF. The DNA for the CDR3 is TGCAGTGCTACACAGGGAAGCACTGAAGCTTTCTTT.

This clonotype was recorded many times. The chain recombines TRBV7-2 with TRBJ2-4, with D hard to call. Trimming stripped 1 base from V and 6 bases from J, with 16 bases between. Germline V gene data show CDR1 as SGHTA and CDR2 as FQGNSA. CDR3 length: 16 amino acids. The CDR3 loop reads CASSLGRGTLPNIQYF. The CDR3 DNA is TGTGCCAGCAGCTTAGGTCGCGGCACGCTACCAAACATTCAGTACTTC.

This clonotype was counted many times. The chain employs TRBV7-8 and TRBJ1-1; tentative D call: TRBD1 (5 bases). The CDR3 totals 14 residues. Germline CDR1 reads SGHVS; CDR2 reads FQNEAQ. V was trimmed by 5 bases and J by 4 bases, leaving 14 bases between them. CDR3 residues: CASSIQGESTEAFF. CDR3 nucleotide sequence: TGTGCCAGCAGCATCCAGGGCGAGAGCACTGAAGCTTTCTTT. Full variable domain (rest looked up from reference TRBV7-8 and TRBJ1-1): GAGVSQSPRYKVAKRGQDVALRCDPISGHVSLFWYQQALGQGPEFLTYFQNEAQLDKSGLPSDRFFAERPEGSVSTLKIQRTQQEDSAVYLCASSIQGESTEAFFGQGTRLTVV.

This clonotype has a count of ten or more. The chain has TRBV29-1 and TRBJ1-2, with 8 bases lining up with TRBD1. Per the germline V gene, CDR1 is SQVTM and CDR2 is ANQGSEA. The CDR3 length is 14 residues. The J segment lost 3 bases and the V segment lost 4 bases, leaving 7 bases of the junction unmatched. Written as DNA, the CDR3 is TGCAGCGTTGGGGACAGGAGGCGGGACTATGGCTACACCTTC. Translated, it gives CSVGDRRRDYGYTF.

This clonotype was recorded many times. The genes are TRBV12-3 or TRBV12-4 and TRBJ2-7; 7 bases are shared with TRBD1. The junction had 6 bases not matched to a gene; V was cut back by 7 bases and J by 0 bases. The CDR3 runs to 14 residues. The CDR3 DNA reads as TGTGCCAGCACCAGGGACAGCAGCTCCTACGAGCAGTACTTC. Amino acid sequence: CASTRDSSSYEQYF.

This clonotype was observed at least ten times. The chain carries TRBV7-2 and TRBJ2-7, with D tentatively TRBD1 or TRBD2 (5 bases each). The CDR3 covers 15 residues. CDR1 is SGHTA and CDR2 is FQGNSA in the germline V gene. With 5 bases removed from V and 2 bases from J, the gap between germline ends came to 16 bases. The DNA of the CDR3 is TGTGCCAGCAGCCGACCCGGGACGGAGACCTACGAGCAGTACTTC. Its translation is CASSRPGTETYEQYF. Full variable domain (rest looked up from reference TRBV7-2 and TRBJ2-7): GAGVSQSPSNKVTEKGKDVELRCDPISGHTALYWYRQSLGQGLEFLIYFQGNSAPDKSGLPSDRFSAERTGGSVSTLTIQRTQQEDSAVYLCASSRPGTETYEQYFGPGTRLTVT.

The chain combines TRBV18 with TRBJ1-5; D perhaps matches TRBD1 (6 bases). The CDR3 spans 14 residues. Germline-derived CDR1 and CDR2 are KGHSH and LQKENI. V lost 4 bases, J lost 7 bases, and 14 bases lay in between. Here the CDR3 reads CASSLDRSGQPQHF. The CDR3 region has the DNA TGTGCCAGCTCACTAGACAGGTCCGGGCAGCCCCAGCATTTT.

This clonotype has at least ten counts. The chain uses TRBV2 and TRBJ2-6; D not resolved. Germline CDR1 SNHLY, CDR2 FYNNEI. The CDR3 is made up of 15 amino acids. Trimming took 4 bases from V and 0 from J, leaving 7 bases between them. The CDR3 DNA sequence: TGTGCCAGCAGTGTGAGTCACTCTGGGGCCAACGTCCTGACTTTC. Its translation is CASSVSHSGANVLTF.

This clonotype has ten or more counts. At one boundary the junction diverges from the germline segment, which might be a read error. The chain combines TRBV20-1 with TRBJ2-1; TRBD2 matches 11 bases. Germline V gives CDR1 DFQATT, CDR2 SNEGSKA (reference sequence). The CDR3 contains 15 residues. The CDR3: CSTSGSHQPYNEQFF. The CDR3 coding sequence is TGCAGTACTAGCGGGAGCCACCAACCCTACAATGAGCAGTTCTTC.

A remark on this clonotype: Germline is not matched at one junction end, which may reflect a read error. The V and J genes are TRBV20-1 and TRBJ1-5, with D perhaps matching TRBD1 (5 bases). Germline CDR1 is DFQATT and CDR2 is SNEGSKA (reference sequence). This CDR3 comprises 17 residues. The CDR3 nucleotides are TGCAGTGCTCGAAGCCCCCCGGGGGGGTTGAAGAATCAGACCCAGCATTTT. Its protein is CSARSPPGGLKNQTQHF.

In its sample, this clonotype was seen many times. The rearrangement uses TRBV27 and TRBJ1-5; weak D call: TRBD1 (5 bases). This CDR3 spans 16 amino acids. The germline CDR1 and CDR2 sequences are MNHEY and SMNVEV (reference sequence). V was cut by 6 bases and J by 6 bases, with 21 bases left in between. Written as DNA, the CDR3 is TGTGCCAGCAGCCGGGGCGGGCCAAGGACCGGTCAGCCCCAGCATTTT. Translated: CASSRGGPRTGQPQHF.